This T cell receptor beta chain was recorded in a study of regulatory T cells in long-lasting Graves disease. Regarding the study as a whole: Less diverse TCR repertoires were seen in persistent Graves' patients than in newly diagnosed ones. Accuracy might have suffered from few samples.

Construction of TCR beta libraries relied on iRepertoire HTBI primers and on Arm-PCR targeting CDR3 regions. TCRdb independently ran MiXCR on the multiplex PCR reads; one entry per CDR3 protein. The table lists around 250,000 distinct CDR3 sequences, around 21% of them singletons. Regarding time point: newly diagnosed GD, antithyroid drugs for less than 3 months. Construction of the TCR library relied on RNA isolated from PBMCs. Of note for this clonotype: As yet, its antigen is unknown.

V shed 3 bases, J shed 0 bases, and the junction held 8 bases outside the gene matches. This CDR3 spans 16 amino acids. The germline CDR1 and CDR2 sequences are DFQATT and SNEGSKA (reference sequence). The chain carries TRBV20-1 and TRBJ2-5; 9 positions agree with TRBD2. The material was peripheral blood mononuclear cells (PBMCs), obtained at new diagnosis, from a patient treated with antithyroid drugs. The receptor's source is a female donor with Graves disease. The CDR3 DNA sequence: TGCAGTGCTAGCCCCAGCGGGGGGCCCTACCAAGAGACCCAGTACTTC. Its protein is CSASPSGGPYQETQYF.